Given below is one T cell receptor beta chain in context. Using immunoSEQ multiplex PCR, the repertoire was profiled, and TCRdb retains in-frame clones only, with some absent. Of 160,000 or so clones in the sample, over 90% were seen once. This entry is derived from a study of blood T cell repertoires in COVID-19. The CDR3 has 13 amino acids. Deletions cut 4 bases from V and 2 bases from J, with 6 bases between. Looked up from germline, CDR1 is SNHLY and CDR2 is FYNNEI. This TCR came from a woman aged 55 to 70 with COVID-19, enrolled during active disease. The J gene is TRBJ1-5, the V gene TRBV2; D might be TRBD1 (5 bases). Sequencing was done on a sample of peripheral blood. CDR3 DNA sequence: TGTGCCAGCAGTGTACAGGGCAATCAGCCCCAGCATTTT. Translated, it gives CASSVQGNQPQHF.